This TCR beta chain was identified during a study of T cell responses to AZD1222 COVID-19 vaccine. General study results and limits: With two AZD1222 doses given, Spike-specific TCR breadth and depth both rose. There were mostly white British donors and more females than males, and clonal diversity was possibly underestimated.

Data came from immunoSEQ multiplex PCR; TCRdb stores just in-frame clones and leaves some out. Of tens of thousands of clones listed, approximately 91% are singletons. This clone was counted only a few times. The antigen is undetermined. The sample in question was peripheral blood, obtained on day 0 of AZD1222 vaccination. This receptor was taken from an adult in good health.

The CDR3 here is CASSSYSYNEQFF. The DNA of the CDR3 is TGTGCCAGCAGCTCATACTCCTACAATGAGCAGTTCTTC. The J gene is TRBJ2-1, the V gene TRBV6-2 or TRBV6-3; no reliable D call. Trimming took off 6 bases at V and 0 bases at J, with 6 bases between the two ends. CDR3 length equals 13 residues. Germline lookup yields CDR1 MNHEY and CDR2 SVGEGT.